The 28 T cell receptor beta chains below were found in one sample sequenced in a study of shared clonotypes between healthy human individuals. Sequencing was performed with immunoSEQ multiplex PCR; in TCRdb, only in-frame clones are kept and a portion is missing. Among 2.3 million or so clones listed, 85% to 95% were seen once. Sequencing used naive CD4+ T cells from PBMCs. The subset is: CD45RA+ positively selected. These TCRs come from a man younger than 30 in good health. Some clones in this sample may be carry-over from other donors' samples.

The V gene is TRBV15, the J gene TRBJ1-1, with TRBD1 matching 12 bases. Germline lookup yields CDR1 LNHNV and CDR2 YYDKDF (reference sequence). CDR3 length equals 15 residues. With 6 bases clipped from V and 4 bases from J, the junction kept 6 bases outside the gene matches. For the CDR3, the DNA is TGTGCCACCAGTAGGGGACAGGGGGCGGGCACTGAAGCTTTCTTT. Residues: CATSRGQGAGTEAFF.

This clone has just one count. The rearrangement links TRBV6-5 to TRBJ2-5; perhaps TRBD1 as D (5 bases). The J call may be mistaken, given a closer DNA end match to TRBJ2-7. Germline V gene sequence: CDR1 MNHEY, CDR2 SVGAGI. The CDR3 runs to 15 residues. The CDR3 is CASKNRAQPGYEQYF. The CDR3 DNA is TGTGCCAGCAAGAACCGAGCTCAACCAGGGTACGAGCAGTACTTC.

On this clone itself: Other DNA sequences of this sample code for an identical CDR3. In DNA, the CDR3 is TGTGCCAGCAGCGTGGGACTAGCGGGATACAATGAGCAGTTCTTC. Translation gives CASSVGLAGYNEQFF. This chain uses TRBV9 with TRBJ2-1; 13 positions agree with TRBD2. The junction had 0 bases not matched to a gene; V was cut back by 2 bases and J by 4 bases. Germline-derived CDR1 and CDR2 are SGDLS and YYNGEE. This CDR3 spans 15 amino acids. The entire variable domain, with the rest obtained from reference TRBV9 and TRBJ2-1, is as follows: DSGVTQTPKHLITATGQRVTLRCSPRSGDLSVYWYQQSLDQGLQFLIQYYNGEERAKGNILERFSAQQFPDLHSELNLSSLELGDSALYFCASSVGLAGYNEQFFGPGTRLTVL.

The chain employs TRBV19 and TRBJ2-3, with TRBD2 matching 9 bases. The V and J ends lost 4 bases and 3 bases, in that order; junction bases with no gene match: 8. There are 16 residues in the CDR3. The germline V gene encodes CDR1 LNHDA and CDR2 SQIVND (reference sequence). CDR3 region: CASSNSGRAKTDTQYF. CDR3 in DNA: TGTGCCAGTAGTAATAGCGGGAGAGCCAAAACAGATACGCAGTATTTT.

The count of this clone is one. CDR3 amino acids: CASSAADLWNTEAFF. CDR3 in DNA: TGTGCCAGCTCAGCCGCGGACCTTTGGAACACTGAAGCTTTCTTT. The chain employs TRBV18 and TRBJ1-1; D unclear. The CDR3 runs to 15 residues. The V end lost 5 bases, the J end lost 1 base, and 14 bases lay between the germline ends. Germline V CDR1 and CDR2: KGHSH, LQKENI.

The V gene is TRBV18, the J gene TRBJ1-5; 9 bases match TRBD1. From germline, CDR1 is KGHSH and CDR2 LQKENI. The J segment lost 5 bases and the V segment lost 4 bases, leaving 6 bases of the junction unmatched. The CDR3 runs to 15 residues. The CDR3 here is CASSRDTGGYQPQHF. The DNA for the CDR3 is TGTGCCAGCTCACGAGATACAGGGGGCTATCAGCCCCAGCATTTT. The entire variable domain, with the rest obtained from reference TRBV18 and TRBJ1-5, is as follows: NAGVMQNPRHLVRRRGQEARLRCSPMKGHSHVYWYRQLPEEGLKFMVYLQKENIIDESGMPKERFSAEFPKEGPSILRIQQVVRGDSAAYFCASSRDTGGYQPQHFGDGTRLSIL.

This rearrangement joins TRBV10-3 to TRBJ2-3; the D gene could be TRBD1 or TRBD2 (5 bases each). Germline-derived CDR1 and CDR2 are ENHRY and SYGVKD. Trimming took 5 bases from V and 2 from J, leaving 8 bases between them. This CDR3 comprises 13 residues. CDR3 DNA sequence: TGTGCCATCAGTCCCGGGGCCACAGATACGCAGTATTTT. Translated: CAISPGATDTQYF.

About this clone: The same CDR3 is also encoded by other DNA sequences in this sample. The chain joins TRBV18 to TRBJ2-3; D call uncertain. The germline CDR1 and CDR2 sequences are KGHSH and LQKENI. The V end lost 4 bases, the J end lost 2 bases, and 4 bases lay between the germline ends. The CDR3 length is 12 residues. The CDR3 is CASSRDTDTQYF. CDR3 sequence (DNA): TGTGCCAGCTCACGCGACACAGATACGCAGTATTTT.

This chain connects TRBV27 to TRBJ1-2, with 9 bases aligning to TRBD1. This CDR3 has 19 residues. Germline V gives CDR1 MNHEY, CDR2 SMNVEV (reference sequence). Germline trimming cut 0 bases from V and 2 bases from J; bases unmatched to any gene: 13. This CDR3 reads CASSLSGWYGTGLNYGYTF. The CDR3 coding sequence is TGTGCCAGCAGTTTATCGGGGTGGTACGGGACAGGGCTCAACTATGGCTACACCTTC.

This clone was counted a single time. The chain uses TRBV2 and TRBJ2-7, with D perhaps matching TRBD2 (6 bases). The germline gives CDR1 SNHLY, CDR2 FYNNEI. Trimming removed 3 bases from V and 3 bases from J, with 12 bases in between. This CDR3 has 14 residues. DNA for the CDR3: TGTGCCAGCAGTGACCCAAGGACTATCTACGAGCAGTACTTC. It specifies CASSDPRTIYEQYF.

This chain links TRBV5-6 with TRBJ2-3, with 8 positions matching TRBD2. Unmatched junction bases numbered 13, after V lost 4 bases and J lost 3 bases. The CDR3 loop spans 17 amino acids. Germline V lookup: CDR1 SGHDT, CDR2 YYEEEE. In nucleotides, the CDR3 is TGTGCCAGCAGCCTGCAACTCGGGACTAGTGGGACAGATACGCAGTATTTT. This codes for CASSLQLGTSGTDTQYF.

The chain combines TRBV5-1 with TRBJ1-2; possible D gene TRBD1, 5 bases. V shed 1 base and J shed 3 bases, with 10 bases lying between them. This CDR3 has 14 residues. Looked up from germline, CDR1 is SGHRS and CDR2 is YFSETQ. CDR3 region: CASSLYLGDYGYTF. CDR3 nucleotides: TGCGCCAGCAGCTTGTATTTAGGGGACTATGGCTACACCTTC.

V is TRBV5-1 and J is TRBJ2-3; 14 nucleotides line up with TRBD2. Trimming cost V 3 bases and J 0 bases; bases outside gene matches: 6. Germline V gene sequence: CDR1 SGHRS, CDR2 YFSETQ. This CDR3 spans 18 amino acids. The CDR3 protein is CASSWGTSGSGSTDTQYF. CDR3 DNA: TGCGCCAGCAGCTGGGGGACTAGCGGGAGCGGGAGCACAGATACGCAGTATTTT.

The rearrangement links TRBV5-1 to TRBJ2-2; 10 bases fit TRBD1. The germline V gene has CDR1 SGHRS and CDR2 YFSETQ. The CDR3 runs to 15 residues. Unmatched junction bases numbered 7, after V lost 5 bases and J lost 6 bases. The CDR3 sequence: CASSAGQGTAGELFF. The CDR3 DNA is TGCGCCAGCAGTGCGGGACAGGGGACGGCCGGGGAGCTGTTTTTT.

The V gene is TRBV7-2, the J gene TRBJ2-5, with D hard to call. The V gene lost 8 bases and the J gene lost 4 bases, with 20 bases spanning the gap. The germline V gene has CDR1 SGHTA and CDR2 FQGNSA. The CDR3 is 15 amino acids. The CDR3, as DNA: TGTGCCAGCTCGCCCCCCCCAGGCTTCCCAGAGACCCAGTACTTC. Its translation: CASSPPPGFPETQYF.

J is TRBJ2-7 and V is TRBV15, with 8 bases matching TRBD1. V was clipped by 0 bases and J by 2 bases; unmatched bases: 3. This CDR3 contains 15 residues. CDR1 is LNHNV and CDR2 is YYDKDF in the germline V gene (reference sequence). Here the CDR3 reads CATSREGQGPYEQYF. The DNA for the CDR3 is TGTGCCACCAGCAGAGAAGGACAGGGTCCCTACGAGCAGTACTTC.

This rearrangement joins TRBV7-8 to TRBJ1-2, with 8 bases matching TRBD1. Germline V gene data show CDR1 as SGHVS and CDR2 as FQNEAQ. The trim removed 5 bases at V and 4 bases at J, leaving 9 bases unmatched. The CDR3 is 15 amino acids. CDR3 residues: CASSLRNRGAYGYTF. CDR3 coding DNA: TGTGCCAGCAGCCTACGAAACAGGGGGGCCTATGGCTACACCTTC.

The rearrangement uses TRBV27 and TRBJ1-2, with unresolved D. The CDR3 spans 16 residues. Germline CDR1 is MNHEY and CDR2 is SMNVEV (reference sequence). Trimming stripped 2 bases from V and 4 bases from J, with 17 bases between. CDR3 protein: CASSLVHPPESYGYTF. Written as DNA, the CDR3 is TGTGCCAGCAGTTTAGTCCATCCACCAGAGTCCTATGGCTACACCTTC.

V usage is TRBV5-1 and J usage is TRBJ1-2, with D uncertain. The CDR3 has 13 amino acids. Germline V gives CDR1 SGHRS, CDR2 YFSETQ. V lost 0 bases to trimming and J lost 7 bases, with 10 bases between them. The CDR3 DNA reads TGCGCCAGCAGCTTGGGAGGCCCCGCTGGCTACACCTTC. As protein: CASSLGGPAGYTF.

The V call is TRBV10-3, the J call TRBJ1-2; D may be TRBD1 (5 bases). The CDR3 contains 14 residues. Germline-derived CDR1 and CDR2 are ENHRY and SYGVKD. The V gene lost 4 bases and the J gene lost 8 bases, with 17 bases spanning the gap. CDR3 DNA sequence: TGTGCCATCAGTGCGACAGAGAGCCCGGGGGGCTACACCTTC. Protein: CAISATESPGGYTF.

The chain links TRBV5-4 to TRBJ2-5; D remains unclear. The ends were cut back, 0 bases at V and 1 base at J, with 10 bases in the middle. The length of the CDR3 is 15 residues. Germline CDR1 and CDR2: SGHNT and YYREEE (reference sequence). The CDR3 region is CASSLELTTQETQYF. Written as DNA, the CDR3 is TGTGCCAGCAGCTTGGAACTAACTACCCAAGAGACCCAGTACTTC.

This clone has a handful of counts. The chain has TRBV4-1 and TRBJ1-5; 8 bases match TRBD1. The V gene's germline CDR1 is MGHRA and CDR2 YSYEKL. CDR3 length equals 16 residues. Unmatched junction bases numbered 8, after V lost 3 bases and J lost 4 bases. The CDR3 protein is CASSHVGQAENQPQHF. The CDR3 nucleotides are TGCGCCAGCAGCCACGTGGGACAGGCGGAGAATCAGCCCCAGCATTTT.

The gene calls are TRBV7-8 and TRBJ2-1; 11 bases are shared with TRBD2. After removal of 5 bases from V and 6 bases from J, the junction contained 6 bases not matched to a gene. The CDR3 has 15 amino acids. Germline V gene lookup returns CDR1 SGHVS and CDR2 FQNEAQ. The CDR3 DNA reads as TGTGCCAGCAGCCCCATAGCGGGGGGGAGCAATGAGCAGTTCTTC. Translating gives CASSPIAGGSNEQFF.

CDR3 region: CASSRQGGARGQFF. The CDR3 DNA reads TGTGCCAGCAGCCGGCAGGGTGGGGCCAGGGGGCAGTTCTTC. The rearrangement joins TRBV14 to TRBJ2-1, with D perhaps matching TRBD1 (6 bases). Germline assignment: CDR1 SGHDN and CDR2 FVKESK. This CDR3 has 14 amino acids. Trimming shortened V by 4 bases and J by 12 bases, and 19 bases separated the two germline ends.

The chain links TRBV2 to TRBJ1-2; 8 nucleotides agree with TRBD1. Looked up from germline, CDR1 is SNHLY and CDR2 is FYNNEI. CDR3 length: 14 amino acids. The ends lost 7 bases at V and 5 bases at J; junction bases unmatched: 9. For the CDR3, the DNA is TGTGCCAGCAACCGGGACAGGTCTGTATATGGCTACACCTTC. It codes for CASNRDRSVYGYTF.

The J gene is TRBJ2-3, the V gene TRBV11-3; D is unclear. Germline CDR1 is SGHNT and CDR2 is YENEEA. The CDR3 loop spans 12 amino acids. Trimming left V 3 bases short and J 5 bases short, with 6 bases between. In DNA, the CDR3 is TGTGCCAGCAGCTTGGAAGAAGATACGCAGTATTTT. Its translation: CASSLEEDTQYF. The full variable domain, its missing parts supplied by reference TRBV11-3 and TRBJ2-3, is EAGVVQSPRYKIIEKKQPVAFWCNPISGHNTLYWYLQNLGQGPELLIRYENEEAVDDSQLPKDRFSAERLKGVDSTLKIQPAELGDSAVYLCASSLEEDTQYFGPGTRLTVL.

J is TRBJ2-1 and V is TRBV4-3, with no clear D. V lost 8 bases and J 3 bases, leaving 14 bases between the germline ends. CDR1 and CDR2 (germline): LGHNA, YSLEER. The length of the CDR3 is 14 residues. CDR3 in amino acids: CASSPRTVYNEQFF. Written as DNA, the CDR3 is TGCGCCAGCTCCCCACGGACGGTCTACAATGAGCAGTTCTTC.

The chain employs TRBV5-1 and TRBJ1-3; no clear D gene. The germline CDR1 and CDR2 sequences are SGHRS and YFSETQ. Trimming removed 0 bases at V and 4 bases at J, with 11 bases between. The CDR3 consists of 15 residues. CDR3 protein: CASSLDSSWGNTIYF. In nucleotides, the CDR3 is TGCGCCAGCAGCTTGGATTCCTCGTGGGGAAACACCATATATTTT.